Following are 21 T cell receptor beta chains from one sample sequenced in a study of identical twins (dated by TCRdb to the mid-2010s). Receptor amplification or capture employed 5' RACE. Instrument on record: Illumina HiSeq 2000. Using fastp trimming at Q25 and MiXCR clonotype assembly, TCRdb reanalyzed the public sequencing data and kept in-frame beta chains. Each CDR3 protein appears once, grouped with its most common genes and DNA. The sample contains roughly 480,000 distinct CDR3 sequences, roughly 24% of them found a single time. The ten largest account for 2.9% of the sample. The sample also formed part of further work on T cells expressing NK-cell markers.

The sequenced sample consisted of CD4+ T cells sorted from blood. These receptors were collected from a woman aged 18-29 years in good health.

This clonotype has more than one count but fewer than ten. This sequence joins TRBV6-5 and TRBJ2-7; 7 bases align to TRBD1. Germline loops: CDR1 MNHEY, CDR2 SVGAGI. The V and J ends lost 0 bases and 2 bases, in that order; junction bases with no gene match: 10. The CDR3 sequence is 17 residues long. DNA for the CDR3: TGTGCCAGCAGTTACTCTCTAGGGGGCAGGGCAACCTACGAGCAGTACTTC. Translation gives CASSYSLGGRATYEQYF.

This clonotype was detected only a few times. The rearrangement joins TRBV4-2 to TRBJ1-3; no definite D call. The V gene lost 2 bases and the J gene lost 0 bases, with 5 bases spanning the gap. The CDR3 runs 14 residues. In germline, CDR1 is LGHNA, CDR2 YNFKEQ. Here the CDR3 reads CASSQRLSGNTIYF. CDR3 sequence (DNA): TGTGCCAGCAGCCAACGGCTCTCTGGAAACACCATATATTTT.

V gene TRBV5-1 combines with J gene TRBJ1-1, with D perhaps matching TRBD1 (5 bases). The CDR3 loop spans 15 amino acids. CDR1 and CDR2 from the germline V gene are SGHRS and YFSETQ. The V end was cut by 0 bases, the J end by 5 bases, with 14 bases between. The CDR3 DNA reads TGCGCCAGCAGCTTGGTTTATAGGGGAACGACTGAAGCTTTCTTT. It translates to CASSLVYRGTTEAFF.

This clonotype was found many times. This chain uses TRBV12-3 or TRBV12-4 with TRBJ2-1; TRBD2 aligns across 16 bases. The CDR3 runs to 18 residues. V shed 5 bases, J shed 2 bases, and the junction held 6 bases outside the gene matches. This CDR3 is CASSRGTSGGAPYNEQFF. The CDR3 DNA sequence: TGTGCCAGCAGTCGTGGGACTAGCGGGGGGGCCCCCTACAATGAGCAGTTCTTC.

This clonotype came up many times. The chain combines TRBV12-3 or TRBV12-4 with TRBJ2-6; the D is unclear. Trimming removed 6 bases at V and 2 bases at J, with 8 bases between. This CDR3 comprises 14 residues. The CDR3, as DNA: TGTGCCAGCAGCCCAATCACTGGGGCCAACGTCCTGACTTTC. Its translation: CASSPITGANVLTF.

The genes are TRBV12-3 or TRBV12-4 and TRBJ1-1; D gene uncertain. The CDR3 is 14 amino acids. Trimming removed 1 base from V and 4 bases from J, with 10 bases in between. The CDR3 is CASSLESRTTEAFF. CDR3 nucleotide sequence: TGTGCCAGCAGTTTAGAAAGCCGTACCACTGAAGCTTTCTTT.

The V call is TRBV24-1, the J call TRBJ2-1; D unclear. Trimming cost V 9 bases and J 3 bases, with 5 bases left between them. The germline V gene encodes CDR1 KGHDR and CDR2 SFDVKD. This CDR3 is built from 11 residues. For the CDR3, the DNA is TGTGCCACCGGCCTCTACAATGAGCAGTTCTTC. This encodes CATGLYNEQFF.

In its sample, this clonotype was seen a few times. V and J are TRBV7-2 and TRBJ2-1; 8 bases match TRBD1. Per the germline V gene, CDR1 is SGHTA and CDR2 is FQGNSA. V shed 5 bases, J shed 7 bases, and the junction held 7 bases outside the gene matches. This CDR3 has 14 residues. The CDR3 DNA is TGTGCCAGCAGCCCGTCCCGGGACAGGAATGAGCAGTTCTTC. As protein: CASSPSRDRNEQFF.

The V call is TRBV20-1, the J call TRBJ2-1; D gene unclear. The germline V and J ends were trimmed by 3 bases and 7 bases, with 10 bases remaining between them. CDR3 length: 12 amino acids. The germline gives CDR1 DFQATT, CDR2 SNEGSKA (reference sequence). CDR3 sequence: CSARVLLNEQFF. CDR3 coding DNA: TGCAGTGCTAGGGTCCTACTTAATGAGCAGTTCTTC.

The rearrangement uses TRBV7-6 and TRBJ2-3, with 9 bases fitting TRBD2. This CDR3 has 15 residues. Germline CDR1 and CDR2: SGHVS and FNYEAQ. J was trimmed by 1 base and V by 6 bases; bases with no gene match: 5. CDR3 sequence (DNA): TGTGCCAGCAGTCGACTAGCGGCCCGCACAGATACGCAGTATTTT. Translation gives CASSRLAARTDTQYF.

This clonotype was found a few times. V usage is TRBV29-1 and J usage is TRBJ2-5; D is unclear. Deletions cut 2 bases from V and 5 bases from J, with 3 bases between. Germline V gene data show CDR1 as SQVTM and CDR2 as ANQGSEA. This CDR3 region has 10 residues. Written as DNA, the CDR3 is TGCAGCGTTGAACGGGAGACCCAGTACTTC. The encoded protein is CSVERETQYF.

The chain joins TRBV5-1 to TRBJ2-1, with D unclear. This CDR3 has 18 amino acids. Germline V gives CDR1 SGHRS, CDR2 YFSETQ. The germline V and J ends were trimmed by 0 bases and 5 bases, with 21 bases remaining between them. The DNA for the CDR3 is TGCGCCAGCAGCTTGGGGGTTAGTTGGCTGAATAGCAACAATGAGCAGTTCTTC. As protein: CASSLGVSWLNSNNEQFF.

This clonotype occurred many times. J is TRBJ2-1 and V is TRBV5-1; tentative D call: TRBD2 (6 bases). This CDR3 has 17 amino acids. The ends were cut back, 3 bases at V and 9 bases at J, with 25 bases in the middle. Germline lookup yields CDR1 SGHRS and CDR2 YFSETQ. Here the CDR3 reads CASSSYSFYGSSPEQFF. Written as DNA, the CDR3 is TGCGCCAGCAGCTCCTACTCCTTTTACGGGAGTTCGCCTGAGCAGTTCTTC.

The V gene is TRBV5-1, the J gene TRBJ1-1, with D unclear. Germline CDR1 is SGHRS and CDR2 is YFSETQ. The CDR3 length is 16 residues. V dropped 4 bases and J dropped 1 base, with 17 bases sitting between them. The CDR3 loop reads CASSEPFVGRNTEAFF. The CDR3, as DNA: TGCGCCAGCAGCGAGCCGTTTGTTGGGAGGAACACTGAAGCTTTCTTT.

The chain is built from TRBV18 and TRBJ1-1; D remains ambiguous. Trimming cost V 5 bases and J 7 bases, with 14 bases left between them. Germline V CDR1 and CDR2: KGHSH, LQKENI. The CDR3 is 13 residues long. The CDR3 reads CASSYASTSEAFF. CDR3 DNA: TGTGCCAGCTCATACGCTTCAACGAGTGAAGCTTTCTTT.

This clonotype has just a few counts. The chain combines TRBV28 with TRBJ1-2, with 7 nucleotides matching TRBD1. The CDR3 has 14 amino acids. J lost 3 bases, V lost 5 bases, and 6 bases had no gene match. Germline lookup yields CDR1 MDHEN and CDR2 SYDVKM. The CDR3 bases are TGTGCCAGCAGTCCCGGGACAGAAGACTATGGCTACACCTTC. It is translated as CASSPGTEDYGYTF.

CDR3 sequence: CASSLGPGGDYGYTF. DNA of the CDR3: TGCGCCAGCAGCTTGGGGCCCGGGGGCGACTATGGCTACACCTTC. The chain recombines TRBV5-1 with TRBJ1-2; perhaps TRBD1 as D (6 bases). The CDR3 covers 15 residues. V was shortened by 0 bases and J by 3 bases, with 12 bases between the two germline ends. Germline V gene lookup returns CDR1 SGHRS and CDR2 YFSETQ.

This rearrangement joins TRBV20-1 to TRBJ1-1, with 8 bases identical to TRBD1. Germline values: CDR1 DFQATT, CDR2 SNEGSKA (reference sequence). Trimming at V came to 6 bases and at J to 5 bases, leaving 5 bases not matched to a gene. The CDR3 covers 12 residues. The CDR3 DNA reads TGCAGTGCACGGACAGGGCCAACTGAAGCTTTCTTT. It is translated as CSARTGPTEAFF.

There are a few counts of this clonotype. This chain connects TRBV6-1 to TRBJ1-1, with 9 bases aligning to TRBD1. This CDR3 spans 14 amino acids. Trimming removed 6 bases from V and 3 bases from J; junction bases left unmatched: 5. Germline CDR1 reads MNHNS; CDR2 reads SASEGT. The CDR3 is CASRLRDRDTEAFF. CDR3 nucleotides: TGTGCCAGCAGGCTCCGGGACAGGGACACTGAAGCTTTCTTT.

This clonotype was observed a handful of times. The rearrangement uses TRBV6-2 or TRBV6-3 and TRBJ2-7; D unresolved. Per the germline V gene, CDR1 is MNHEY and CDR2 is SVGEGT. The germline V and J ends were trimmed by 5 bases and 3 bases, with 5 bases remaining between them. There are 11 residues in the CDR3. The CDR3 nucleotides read TGTGCCAGCAGTAAAATCTACGAGCAGTACTTC. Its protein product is CASSKIYEQYF.

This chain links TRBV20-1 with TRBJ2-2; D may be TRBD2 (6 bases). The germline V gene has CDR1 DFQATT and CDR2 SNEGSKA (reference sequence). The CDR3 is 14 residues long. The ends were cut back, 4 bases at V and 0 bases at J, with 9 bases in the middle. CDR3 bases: TGCAGTGCTATGGAGGGCTCGAACACCGGGGAGCTGTTTTTT. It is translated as CSAMEGSNTGELFF.